What follows is one TCR beta chain and its context. The sample comes from a study of blood T cell repertoires in COVID-19. Study overall: COVID-19 samples from acute and convalescent phases originated in the United States, Italy and Spain. Sources were T cells, B-cell-depleted T cells, or PBMCs; the material itself was cDNA or gDNA.

Per the authors' pipeline: It was from reference gene primer amplification that nucleated cell counts were estimated. Only in-frame clones appear in the TCRdb table, and some are missing; sequencing was by immunoSEQ multiplex PCR. The V and J calls and clone size were taken over from that table, and D and trimming were inferred from the DNA. The sample contains roughly 240,000 clones, 85% to 90% of which appear only once. Germline CDR1 SGDLS, CDR2 YYNGEE. The CDR3 consists of 15 residues. V lost 2 bases and J 0 bases, leaving 10 bases between the germline ends. The chain is built from TRBV9 and TRBJ2-3; a possible D gene is TRBD2 (5 bases). Sequencing input: peripheral blood. The source of this sequence is a man younger than 35 with active or convalescent COVID-19. The CDR3: CASSVGSPSTDTQYF. CDR3 DNA sequence: TGTGCCAGCAGCGTGGGGAGTCCGAGCACAGATACGCAGTATTTT.